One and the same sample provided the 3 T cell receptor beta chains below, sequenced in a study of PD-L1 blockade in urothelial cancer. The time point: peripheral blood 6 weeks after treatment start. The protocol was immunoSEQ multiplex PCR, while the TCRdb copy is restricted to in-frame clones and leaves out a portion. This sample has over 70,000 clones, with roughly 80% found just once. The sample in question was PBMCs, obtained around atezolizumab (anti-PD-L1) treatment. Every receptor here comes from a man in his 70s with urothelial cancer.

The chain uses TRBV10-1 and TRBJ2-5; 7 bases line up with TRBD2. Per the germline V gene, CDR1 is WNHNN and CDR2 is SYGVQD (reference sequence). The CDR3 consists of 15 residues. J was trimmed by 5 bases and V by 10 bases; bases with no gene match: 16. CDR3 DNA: TGCGCCACCAGCGAGGTGGCGGGGGATTGGGAGACCCAGTACTTC. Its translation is CATSEVAGDWETQYF.

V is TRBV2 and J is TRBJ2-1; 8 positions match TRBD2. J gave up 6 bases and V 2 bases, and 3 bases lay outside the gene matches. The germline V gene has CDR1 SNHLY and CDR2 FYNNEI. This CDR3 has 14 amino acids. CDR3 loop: CASSEYGTSNEQFF. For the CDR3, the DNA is TGTGCCAGCAGTGAATATGGGACTAGCAATGAGCAGTTCTTC.

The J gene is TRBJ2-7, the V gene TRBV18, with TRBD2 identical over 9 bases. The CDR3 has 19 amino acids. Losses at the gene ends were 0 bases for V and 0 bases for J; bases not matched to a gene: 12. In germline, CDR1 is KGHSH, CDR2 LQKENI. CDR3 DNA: TGTGCCAGCTCACCACCGAATTCGTTAGCGGGAGTCTCCTCCTACGAGCAGTACTTC. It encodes CASSPPNSLAGVSSYEQYF. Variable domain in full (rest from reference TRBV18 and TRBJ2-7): NAGVMQNPRHLVRRRGQEARLRCSPMKGHSHVYWYRQLPEEGLKFMVYLQKENIIDESGMPKERFSAEFPKEGPSILRIQQVVRGDSAAYFCASSPPNSLAGVSSYEQYFGPGTRLTVT.